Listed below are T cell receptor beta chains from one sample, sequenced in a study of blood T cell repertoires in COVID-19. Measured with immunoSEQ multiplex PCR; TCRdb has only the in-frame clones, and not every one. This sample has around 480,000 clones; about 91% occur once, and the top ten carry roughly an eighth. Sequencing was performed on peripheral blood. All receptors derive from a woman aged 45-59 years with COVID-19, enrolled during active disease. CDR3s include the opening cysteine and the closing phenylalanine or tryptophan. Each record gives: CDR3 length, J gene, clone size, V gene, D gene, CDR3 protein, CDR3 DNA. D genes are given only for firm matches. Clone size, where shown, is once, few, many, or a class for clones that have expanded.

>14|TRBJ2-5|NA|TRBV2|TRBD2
CASSGTSGVKTQYF
TGTGCCAGCAGTGGGACTAGCGGGGTAAAGACCCAGTACTTC
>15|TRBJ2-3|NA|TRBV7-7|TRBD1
CASSHGTGVIDTQYF
TGTGCCAGCAGCCACGGGACAGGGGTTATAGATACGCAGTATTTT
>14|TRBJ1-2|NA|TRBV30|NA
CAWSVLGLNYGYTF
TGTGCCTGGAGTGTACTAGGGCTTAACTATGGCTACACCTTC
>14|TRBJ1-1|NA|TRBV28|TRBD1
CASSLDRGGTEAFF
TGTGCCAGCAGTTTAGACAGGGGAGGCACTGAAGCTTTCTTT
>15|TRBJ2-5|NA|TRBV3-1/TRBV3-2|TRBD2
CASSPGLAGSETQYF
TGTGCCAGCAGCCCGGGACTAGCGGGGTCCGAGACCCAGTACTTC
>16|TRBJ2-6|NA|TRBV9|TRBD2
CASSATSGSGANVLTF
TGTGCCAGCAGCGCGACTAGCGGCTCTGGGGCCAACGTCCTGACTTTC
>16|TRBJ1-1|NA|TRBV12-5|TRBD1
CASGPTGVGMNTEAFF
TGTGCTAGTGGTCCGACAGGGGTGGGGATGAACACTGAAGCTTTCTTT
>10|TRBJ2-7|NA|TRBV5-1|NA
CASSLYEQYF
TGCGCCAGCAGCCTCTACGAGCAGTACTTC
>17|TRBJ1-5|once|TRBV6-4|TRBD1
CASTNRDSLDSNQPQHF
TGTGCCAGCACCAACCGGGACAGCTTAGATAGCAATCAGCCCCAGCATTTT
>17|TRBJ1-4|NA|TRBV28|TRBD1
CASSSPAPGQGGEKLFF
TGTGCCAGCAGTTCCCCAGCCCCGGGACAGGGAGGGGAAAAACTGTTTTTT
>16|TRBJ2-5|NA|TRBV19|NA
CASSIGAGTQQETQYF
TGTGCCAGTAGTATAGGGGCCGGGACTCAACAAGAGACCCAGTACTTC
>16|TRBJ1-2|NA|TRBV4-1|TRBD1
CASSQVLRGQAYGYTF
TGCGCCAGCAGCCAAGTCCTCAGGGGGCAAGCATATGGCTACACCTTC
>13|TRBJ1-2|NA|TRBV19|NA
CASKAGRRGGYTF
TGTGCCAGTAAGGCGGGGAGAAGGGGTGGCTACACCTTC
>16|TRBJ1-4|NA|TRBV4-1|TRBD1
CASSQSLGQGHEKLFF
TGCGCCAGCAGCCAGTCGCTCGGACAGGGCCATGAAAAACTGTTTTTT
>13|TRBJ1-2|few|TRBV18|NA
CASSPEGNYGYTF
TGTGCCAGCTCACCGGAGGGAAACTATGGCTACACCTTC
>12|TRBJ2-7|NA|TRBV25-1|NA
CASSQEGYEQYF
TGTGCCAGCAGTCAGGAGGGCTACGAGCAGTACTTC
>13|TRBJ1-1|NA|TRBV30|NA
CAWRKGIGTEAFF
TGTGCCTGGCGGAAGGGGATCGGGACTGAAGCTTTCTTT
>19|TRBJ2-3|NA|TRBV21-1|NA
CASSPRQKWTSGGTDTQYF
TGTGCCAGCAGCCCACGGCAAAAATGGACTAGCGGGGGCACAGATACGCAGTATTTT
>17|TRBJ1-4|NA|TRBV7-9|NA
CASSLDLKAETNEKLFF
TGTGCCAGCAGCTTAGATCTTAAGGCGGAAACTAATGAAAAACTGTTTTTT
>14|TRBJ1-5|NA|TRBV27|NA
CATRGGESNQPQHF
TGTGCCACCCGCGGGGGGGAAAGCAATCAGCCCCAGCATTTT
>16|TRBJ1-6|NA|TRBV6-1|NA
CASSEGGGVGNSPLHF
TGTGCCAGCAGTGAGGGGGGAGGAGTAGGAAATTCACCCCTCCACTTT
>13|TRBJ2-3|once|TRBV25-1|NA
CASSSMGADTQYF
TGTGCCAGCAGTAGTATGGGGGCGGATACGCAGTATTTT
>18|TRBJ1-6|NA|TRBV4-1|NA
CASSPSEDPGHHNSPLHF
TGCGCCAGCAGCCCCTCGGAAGACCCAGGGCATCATAATTCACCCCTCCACTTT
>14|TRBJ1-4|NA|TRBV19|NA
CASSIGGVYEKLFF
TGTGCCAGTAGTATAGGGGGCGTTTATGAAAAACTGTTTTTT
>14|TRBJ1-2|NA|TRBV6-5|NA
CASRSSSDSGGYTF
TGTGCCAGCAGGTCGAGCTCCGATTCGGGGGGCTACACCTTC
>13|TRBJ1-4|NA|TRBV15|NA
CATSSVRVRKLFF
TGTGCCACCAGCAGCGTTCGGGTCCGAAAACTGTTTTTT
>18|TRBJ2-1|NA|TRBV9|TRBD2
CASSVDGTSGGWNNEQFF
TGTGCCAGCAGCGTAGACGGGACTAGCGGGGGATGGAACAATGAGCAGTTCTTC
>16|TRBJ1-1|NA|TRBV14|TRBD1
CASSQGPPRTGEEAFF
TGTGCCAGCAGCCAAGGCCCCCCGAGGACAGGGGAGGAAGCTTTCTTT
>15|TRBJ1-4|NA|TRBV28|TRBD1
CASSPWDDRGEKLFF
TGTGCCAGCAGTCCCTGGGACGACAGGGGTGAAAAACTGTTTTTT
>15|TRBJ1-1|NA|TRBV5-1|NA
CASSRQSRGPTEAFF
TGCGCCAGCAGCAGACAGTCCAGGGGCCCTACTGAAGCTTTCTTT
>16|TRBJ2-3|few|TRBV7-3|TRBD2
CASSLNSGGITDTQYF
TGTGCCAGCAGCTTGAATAGCGGGGGGATCACAGATACGCAGTATTTT
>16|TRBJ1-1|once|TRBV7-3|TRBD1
CASSLDLPGGLTEAFF
TGTGCCAGCAGCTTAGATCTGCCAGGGGGCCTCACTGAAGCTTTCTTT
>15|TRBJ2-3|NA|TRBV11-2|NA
CASSFRGSGTDTQYF
TGTGCCAGCAGCTTCCGGGGGAGTGGCACAGATACGCAGTATTTT
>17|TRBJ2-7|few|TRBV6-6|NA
CASSPSLTRSSSYEQYF
TGTGCCAGCAGTCCATCCTTAACTAGGAGCAGCTCCTACGAGCAGTACTTC
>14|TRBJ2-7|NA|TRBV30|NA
CAWRRGPVDYEQYF
TGTGCCTGGAGAAGGGGCCCGGTTGACTACGAGCAGTACTTC
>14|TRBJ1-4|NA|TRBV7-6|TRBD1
CASSPYRGDEKLFF
TGTGCCAGCAGCCCCTACAGGGGCGATGAAAAACTGTTTTTT
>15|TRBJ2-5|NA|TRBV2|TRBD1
CAGRRGAGGQETQYF
TGTGCCGGGAGACGAGGGGCAGGGGGCCAAGAGACCCAGTACTTC
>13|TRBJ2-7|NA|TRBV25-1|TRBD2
CASRMSGGYEQYF
TGTGCCAGCCGAATGTCGGGAGGTTACGAGCAGTACTTC
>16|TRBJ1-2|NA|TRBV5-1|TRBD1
CASSLGHPGQPYGYTF
TGCGCCAGCAGCTTGGGGCATCCGGGACAGCCTTATGGCTACACCTTC
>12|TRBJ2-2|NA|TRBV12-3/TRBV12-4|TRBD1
CASNRGTGELFF
TGTGCCAGCAACAGGGGCACCGGGGAGCTGTTTTTT
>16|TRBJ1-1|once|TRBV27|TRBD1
CASSFILGQGITEAFF
TGTGCCAGCAGTTTTATCTTGGGACAGGGAATCACTGAAGCTTTCTTT
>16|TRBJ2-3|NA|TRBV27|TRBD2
CASSLYQTSGGGTQYF
TGTGCCAGCAGTTTATATCAGACTAGCGGGGGGGGTACGCAGTATTTT
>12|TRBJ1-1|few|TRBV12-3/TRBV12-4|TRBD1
CASSPRQGEAFF
TGTGCCAGCAGTCCAAGACAGGGTGAAGCTTTCTTT
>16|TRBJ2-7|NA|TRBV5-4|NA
CASSLGAGLPSYEQYF
TGTGCCAGCAGCTTGGGGGCAGGCTTGCCTTCCTACGAGCAGTACTTC